This is a list of T cell receptor beta chains from one sample in a study of OX40 agonist ivuxolimab in advanced cancers. Using immunoSEQ multiplex PCR, the repertoire was profiled, and TCRdb retains in-frame clones only, with some absent. The sample comprises some 100,000 clones, around 90% of which are singletons, and 0.79% rests with the top ten. The sample in question was CD4+ or CD8+ T cells sorted from blood, obtained in a trial of the OX40 agonist ivuxolimab. The receptors were sampled from an adult with an advanced solid tumor such as melanoma, head and neck, liver or kidney cancer. Each CDR3 is given with its conserved first and last residue. D genes are given only for firm matches. A row's size may be missing; if present it is once, few, many or a size class.

TRBV7-7,NA,TRBJ2-1,NA,TGTGCTAGCAGCTTAGGAGAGGGCTCCTACAATGAGCAGTTCTTC,CASSLGEGSYNEQFF
TRBV7-2,NA,TRBJ2-7,NA,TGTGCCAGCAGCTTAGAGGTTAACGAGCAGTACTTC,CASSLEVNEQYF
TRBV5-1,NA,TRBJ1-1,NA,TGCGCCAGCAGCTTGGACAGGAACACTGAAGCTTTCTTT,CASSLDRNTEAFF
TRBV9,NA,TRBJ2-7,NA,TGTGCCAGCAGCCCCCGTCCCGGGACCTACGAGCAGTACTTC,CASSPRPGTYEQYF
TRBV13,NA,TRBJ1-6,NA,TGTGCCAGCAGCCCACGCCCCGGGGCACCCCTCCACTTT,CASSPRPGAPLHF
TRBV30,NA,TRBJ2-5,NA,TGTGCCTGGAGTGTAAACGGGGGAGTAAGAGAGACCCAGTACTTC,CAWSVNGGVRETQYF
TRBV29-1,NA,TRBJ2-1,NA,TGCAGCGTTGATACACAGGGTCATGAGCAGTTCTTC,CSVDTQGHEQFF
TRBV18,TRBD1,TRBJ2-1,NA,TGTGCCAGCTCACCTGGGACAGGAGAATACAATGAGCAGTTCTTC,CASSPGTGEYNEQFF
TRBV28,NA,TRBJ1-2,NA,TGTGCCAGCAGTTTATCAGAGTATGGCTACACCTTC,CASSLSEYGYTF
TRBV18,TRBD1,TRBJ2-7,NA,TGTGCCAGCTCACCACCGGGACAGAGGGCCTACGAGCAGTACTTC,CASSPPGQRAYEQYF
TRBV11-2,NA,TRBJ1-1,NA,TGTGCCAGCAGCTCTCGGGGGAGGGGGAGCTTTGAAGCTTTCTTT,CASSSRGRGSFEAFF
TRBV9,NA,TRBJ1-2,NA,TGTGCCAGCAGCCCCCCTCCCCACTATGGCTACACCTTC,CASSPPPHYGYTF
TRBV5-1,NA,TRBJ2-5,once,TGCGCCAGCAGCTTGGTTCCAGGTTCTCAAGAGACCCAGTACTTC,CASSLVPGSQETQYF
TRBV28,NA,TRBJ1-5,NA,TGTGCCAGCAGTTTATTGGCAGGGGTCAATCAGCCCCAGCATTTT,CASSLLAGVNQPQHF
TRBV5-4,TRBD2,TRBJ2-4,NA,TGTGCCAGCAACTCTGGGGGGCGGGAGGTCGAAAACATTCAGTACTTC,CASNSGGREVENIQYF
TRBV15,TRBD1,TRBJ1-2,NA,TGTGCCACCAGCAGAGATCTGGGGACAGGGGGTGGCTACACCTTC,CATSRDLGTGGGYTF
TRBV19,NA,TRBJ1-5,NA,TGTGCCAGTAGTCGGTTTGGGGGCAATCAGCCCCAGCATTTT,CASSRFGGNQPQHF
TRBV15,NA,TRBJ2-5,NA,TGTGCCACCAGCAGTAATTGGGAGACCCAGTACTTC,CATSSNWETQYF
TRBV2,NA,TRBJ2-3,NA,TGTGCCAGCAGTCCTGGGACAGATACGCAGTATTTT,CASSPGTDTQYF
TRBV9,NA,TRBJ2-3,NA,TGTGCCAGCAGCGTGACGTCAGGGACAGATACGCAGTATTTT,CASSVTSGTDTQYF
TRBV5-1,TRBD1,TRBJ1-6,NA,TGCGCCAGCAGCCTGGGACAGGGAGGTTCACCCCTCCACTTT,CASSLGQGGSPLHF
TRBV27,NA,TRBJ1-5,NA,TGTGCCAGCAGGAGTTACCGGGACACCAGCAATCAGCCCCAGCATTTT,CASRSYRDTSNQPQHF
TRBV7-8,TRBD1,TRBJ1-6,NA,TGTGCCAGCAGCCCGGGACAGGGTGGCTCACCCCTCCACTTT,CASSPGQGGSPLHF
TRBV19,TRBD1,TRBJ1-5,NA,TGTGCCAGTCGGGGACAGGGGAGTCAGCCCCAGCATTTT,CASRGQGSQPQHF
TRBV10-3,NA,TRBJ2-1,NA,TGTGCCATCACCCAACAGGGCTTCAATGAGCAGTTCTTC,CAITQQGFNEQFF
TRBV30,NA,TRBJ2-1,NA,TGTGCCTGGAGTGTACGAGGGACCAATGAGCAGTTCTTC,CAWSVRGTNEQFF
TRBV7-2,NA,TRBJ1-5,NA,TGTGCCAGCAGCCGCGGGACAACGAGCAATCAGCCCCAGCATTTT,CASSRGTTSNQPQHF
TRBV11-3,TRBD2,TRBJ2-7,NA,TGTGCCAGCAGCCAAGCGGGGGCCCTCGGCGAGCAGTACTTC,CASSQAGALGEQYF
TRBV10-3,TRBD1,TRBJ2-7,NA,TGTGCCATCAGTTACACAGGGGGGTCCTACGAGCAGTACTTC,CAISYTGGSYEQYF
TRBV7-8,NA,TRBJ1-5,NA,TGTGCCAGCAGCTTAGCCATCCTACTCAGCAATCAGCCCCAGCATTTT,CASSLAILLSNQPQHF
TRBV7-9,TRBD1,TRBJ1-5,NA,TGTGCCAGCAGTCCAGGGGGTCAGCCCCAGCATTTT,CASSPGGQPQHF
TRBV27,NA,TRBJ1-3,NA,TGTGCCAGCAGTCTTAATCAGGGGACGGCCTTCTCTGGAAACACCATATATTTT,CASSLNQGTAFSGNTIYF
TRBV7-3,NA,TRBJ2-1,NA,TGTGCCAGCAGCTTATTGACCGAGCCCAATGAGCAGTTCTTC,CASSLLTEPNEQFF
TRBV11-3,NA,TRBJ2-1,NA,TGTGCCAGCAGCTTGGACGGGAGAAGCTCCTACAATGAGCAGTTCTTC,CASSLDGRSSYNEQFF
TRBV11-2,NA,TRBJ1-5,NA,TGTGCCAGCAGCCTCGGACTCGATCAGCCCCAGCATTTT,CASSLGLDQPQHF
TRBV7-3,NA,TRBJ2-3,NA,TGTGCCAGCAGCTCCTACACAGATACGCAGTATTTT,CASSSYTDTQYF
TRBV2,TRBD1,TRBJ2-6,NA,TGTGCCAGCACCCCGGGACAGGGGGCGGGGGCCAACGTCCTGACTTTC,CASTPGQGAGANVLTF
TRBV28,NA,TRBJ2-2,NA,TGTGCCAGCAGTTTCCTTGGGTGGGAGGCCAACACCGGGGAGCTGTTTTTT,CASSFLGWEANTGELFF
TRBV28,TRBD1,TRBJ1-2,once,TGTGCCAGCAGTTTAGGGACAGGGGTATATGGCTACACCTTC,CASSLGTGVYGYTF
TRBV5-6,NA,TRBJ1-1,once,TGTGCCAGCACCTCCCCTCCGCGGACTGAAGCTTTCTTT,CASTSPPRTEAFF
TRBV5-1,NA,TRBJ1-4,NA,TGCGCCAGCAGCTGGACCGGGGCGGCTAATGAAAAACTGTTTTTT,CASSWTGAANEKLFF
TRBV7-9,TRBD1,TRBJ1-1,once,TGTGCCAGCAGCACCTCGGCAGGGGGATACACTGAAGCTTTCTTT,CASSTSAGGYTEAFF
TRBV28,NA,TRBJ1-5,NA,TGTGCCAGCAGTTTTGGGAGGGGTGATCAGCCCCAGCATTTT,CASSFGRGDQPQHF
TRBV7-6,TRBD1,TRBJ1-3,NA,TGTGCCAGCAGCCCCAACAGGGGCGGGGACACCATATATTTT,CASSPNRGGDTIYF
TRBV7-8,NA,TRBJ1-1,NA,TGTGCCAGCAGCCCGAGACAGGACACTGAAGCTTTCTTT,CASSPRQDTEAFF
TRBV28,TRBD2,TRBJ2-5,NA,TGTGCCAGCAAAACCGGGGGGGCCGAAGAGACCCAGTACTTC,CASKTGGAEETQYF
TRBV6-4,TRBD1,TRBJ2-1,NA,TGTGCCAGCAGTGCCGGACAGGGGTTATACAATGAGCAGTTCTTC,CASSAGQGLYNEQFF
TRBV30,NA,TRBJ1-2,once,TGTGCCTGGAGTGTCCCGGCTATCTATGGCTACACCTTC,CAWSVPAIYGYTF
TRBV12-5,TRBD2,TRBJ2-3,once,TGTGCTAGTGGTTCTGGACTTGCGGGGGATGATACGCAGTATTTT,CASGSGLAGDDTQYF
TRBV4-2,TRBD1,TRBJ1-1,NA,TGTGCCAGCAGCCCCCAGTGGGGACAGGGGGTTGGGTACACTGAAGCTTTCTTT,CASSPQWGQGVGYTEAFF
TRBV5-6,NA,TRBJ2-1,NA,TGTGCCAGCAGCTTCTATACAGGGTCGGTCTCCTACAATGAGCAGTTCTTC,CASSFYTGSVSYNEQFF
TRBV7-2,TRBD2,TRBJ2-7,NA,TGTGCCAGCAGCAACTCCCAGACTAGCGGGGGGAGGTACGAGCAGTACTTC,CASSNSQTSGGRYEQYF
TRBV4-3,NA,TRBJ1-4,NA,TGCGCCAGCAGCCAAGACAGGGGTGGTGAAAAACTGTTTTTT,CASSQDRGGEKLFF
TRBV18,NA,TRBJ1-1,NA,TGTGCCAGCTCTAGGACGGAAACGAACACTGAAGCTTTCTTT,CASSRTETNTEAFF
TRBV29-1,TRBD1,TRBJ2-1,NA,TGCAGCGTGACCGGACAGGGGGCTCAGGAGCAGTTCTTC,CSVTGQGAQEQFF
TRBV7-2,NA,TRBJ1-3,NA,TGTGCCAGCAGCTTGGGACCCTCTGGAAACACCATATATTTT,CASSLGPSGNTIYF
TRBV18,NA,TRBJ1-1,NA,TGTGCCAGCTCACTACAGGCGTCTGAAGCTTTCTTT,CASSLQASEAFF
TRBV15,NA,TRBJ1-5,NA,TGTGCCACCAGCAGGGGGGGGGTGATCCGGCTACGTGAAGGCCAGCCCCAGCATTTT,CATSRGGVIRLREGQPQHF
TRBV2,NA,TRBJ2-7,NA,TGTGCCAGCAGTGAACATGGACTACCCCCTGAGCAGTACTTC,CASSEHGLPPEQYF
TRBV7-2,TRBD2,TRBJ2-5,NA,TGTGCCAGCAGCTCCGGGCGGGGGGCCCAAGAGACCCAGTACTTC,CASSSGRGAQETQYF